This T cell receptor beta chain was documented in a study of T cell responses to AZD1222 COVID-19 vaccine. Study observations and caveats: Among vaccine-associated CD4 TCRs, coverage spanned spike, with dominance at 160-218 and 743-854. Close to half of spike-specific TCRs reportedly recognize unmutated variant regions. Spike-specific TCR depth and breadth grew after two AZD1222 doses.

This clone was seen only once. Its specificity is unknown. Germline CDR1 reads LGHNA; CDR2 reads YSLEER. V lost 0 bases, J lost 3 bases, and 4 bases stayed unmatched. The CDR3 consists of 16 residues. Assay: immunoSEQ multiplex PCR; the TCRdb copy retains only in-frame clones and omits some. The sample gives about 110,000 clones, less than 95% of which show up once; approximately 8.2% is in the top ten. Both about-4-week and about-12-week second-dose recipients were combined. The rearrangement joins TRBV4-3 to TRBJ2-7, with TRBD2 matching 11 bases. The sequence came from an adult who received the AZD1222 COVID-19 vaccine. The input for sequencing was peripheral blood, taken 28 days after the second AZD1222 dose. The CDR3 DNA follows: TGCGCCAGCAGCCAAGAGCTACTAGCGGGGGACTACGAGCAGTACTTC. Encoded protein: CASSQELLAGDYEQYF.